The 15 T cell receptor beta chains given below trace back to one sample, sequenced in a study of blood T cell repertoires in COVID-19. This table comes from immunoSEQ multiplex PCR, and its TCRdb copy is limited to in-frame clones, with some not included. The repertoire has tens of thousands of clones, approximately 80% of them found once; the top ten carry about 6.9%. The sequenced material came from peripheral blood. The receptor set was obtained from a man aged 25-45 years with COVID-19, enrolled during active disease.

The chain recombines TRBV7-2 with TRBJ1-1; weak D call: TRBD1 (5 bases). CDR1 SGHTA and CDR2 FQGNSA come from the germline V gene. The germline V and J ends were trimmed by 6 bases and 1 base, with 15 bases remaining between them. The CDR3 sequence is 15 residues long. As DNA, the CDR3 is TGTGCCAGCAGGCAAGCTCTCGGGGGGAACACTGAAGCTTTCTTT. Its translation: CASRQALGGNTEAFF.

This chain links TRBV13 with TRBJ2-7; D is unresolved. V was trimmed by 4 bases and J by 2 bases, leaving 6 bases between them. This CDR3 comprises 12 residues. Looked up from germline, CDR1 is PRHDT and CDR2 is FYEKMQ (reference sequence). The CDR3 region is CASSSSAYEQYF. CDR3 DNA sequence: TGTGCCAGCAGCTCTTCTGCCTACGAGCAGTACTTC.

This CDR3 is CASSPGTGSYNEQFF. CDR3 sequence (DNA): TGCGCCAGCAGCCCCGGGACAGGGTCCTACAATGAGCAGTTCTTC. J is TRBJ2-1 and V is TRBV10-2, with 9 nucleotides matching TRBD1. CDR1 and CDR2 from the germline V gene are WSHSY and SAAADI. V lost 6 bases to trimming and J lost 1 base; unmatched junction nucleotides: 4. The CDR3 length is 15 residues.

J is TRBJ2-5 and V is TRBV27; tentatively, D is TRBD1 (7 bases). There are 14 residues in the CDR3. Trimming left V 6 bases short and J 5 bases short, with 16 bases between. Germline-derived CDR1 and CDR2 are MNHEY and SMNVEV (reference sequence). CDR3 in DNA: TGTGCCAGCAGCCGCGGGACAGACGGGGAGACCCAGTACTTC. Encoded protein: CASSRGTDGETQYF.

In DNA form, the CDR3 reads TGTGCCAGCAGCCCTGTGGGGGGAACCTACGAGCAGTACTTC. Its translation: CASSPVGGTYEQYF. This chain uses TRBV7-9 with TRBJ2-7; a possible D gene is TRBD2 (6 bases). The CDR3 runs to 14 residues. CDR1 is SEHNR and CDR2 is FQNEAQ in the germline V gene (reference sequence). Trimming removed 5 bases at V and 2 bases at J, with 13 bases between.

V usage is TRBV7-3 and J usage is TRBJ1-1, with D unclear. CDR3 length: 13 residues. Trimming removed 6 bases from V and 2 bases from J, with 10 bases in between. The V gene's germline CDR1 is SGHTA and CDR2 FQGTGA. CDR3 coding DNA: TGTGCCAGCAGACAAGACTCTAACACTGAAGCTTTCTTT. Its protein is CASRQDSNTEAFF. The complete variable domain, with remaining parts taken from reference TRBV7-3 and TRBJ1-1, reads GAGVSQTPSNKVTEKGKYVELRCDPISGHTALYWYRQSLGQGPEFLIYFQGTGAADDSGLPNDRFFAVRPEGSVSTLKIQRTERGDSAVYLCASRQDSNTEAFFGQGTRLTVV.

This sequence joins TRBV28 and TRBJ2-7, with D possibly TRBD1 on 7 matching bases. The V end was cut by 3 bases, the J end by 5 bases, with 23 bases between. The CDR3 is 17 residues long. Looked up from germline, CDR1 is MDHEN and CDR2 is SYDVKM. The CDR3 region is CASSLDYRDSDVDEQYF. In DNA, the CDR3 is TGTGCCAGCAGTTTGGACTACCGGGACAGCGATGTCGACGAGCAGTACTTC.

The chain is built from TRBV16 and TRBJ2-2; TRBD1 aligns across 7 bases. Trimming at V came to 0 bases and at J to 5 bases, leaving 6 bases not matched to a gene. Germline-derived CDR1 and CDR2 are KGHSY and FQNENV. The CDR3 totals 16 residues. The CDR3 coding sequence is TGTGCCAGCAGCCAATCTCCCAGGGGGAATACCGGGGAGCTGTTTTTT. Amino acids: CASSQSPRGNTGELFF.

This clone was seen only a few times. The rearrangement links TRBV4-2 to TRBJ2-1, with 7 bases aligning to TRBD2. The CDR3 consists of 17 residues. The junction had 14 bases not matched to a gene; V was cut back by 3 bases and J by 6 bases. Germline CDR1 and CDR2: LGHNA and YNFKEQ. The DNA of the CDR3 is TGTGCCAGCAGCCAGGGAGGGACGGGCGCAGTTGGCAATGAGCAGTTCTTC. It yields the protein CASSQGGTGAVGNEQFF.

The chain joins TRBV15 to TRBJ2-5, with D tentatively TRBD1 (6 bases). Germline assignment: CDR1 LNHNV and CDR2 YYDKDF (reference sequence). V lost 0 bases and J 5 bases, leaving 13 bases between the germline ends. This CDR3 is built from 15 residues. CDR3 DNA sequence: TGTGCCACCAGCAGAGATTCGCCAGGGGCGGAGACCCAGTACTTC. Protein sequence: CATSRDSPGAETQYF.

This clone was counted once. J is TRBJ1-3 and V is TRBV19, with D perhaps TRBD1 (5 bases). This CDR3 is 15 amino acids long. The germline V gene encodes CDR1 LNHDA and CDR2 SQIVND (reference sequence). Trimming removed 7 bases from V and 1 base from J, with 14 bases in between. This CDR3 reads CASTLQGSSGNTIYF. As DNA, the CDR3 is TGTGCCAGTACCTTGCAGGGAAGTTCTGGAAACACCATATATTTT.

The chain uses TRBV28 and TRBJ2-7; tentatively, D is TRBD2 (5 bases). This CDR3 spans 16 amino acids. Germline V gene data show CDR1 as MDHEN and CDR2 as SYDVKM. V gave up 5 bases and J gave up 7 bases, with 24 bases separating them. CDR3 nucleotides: TGTGCCAGCAGTGTTCCGGGGAGACACGACTTGGGGGAGCAGTACTTC. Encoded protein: CASSVPGRHDLGEQYF.

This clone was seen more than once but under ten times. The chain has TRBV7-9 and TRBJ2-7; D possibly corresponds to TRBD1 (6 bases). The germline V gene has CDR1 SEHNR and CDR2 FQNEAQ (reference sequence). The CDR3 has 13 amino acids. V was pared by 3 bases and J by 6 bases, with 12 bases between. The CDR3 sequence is CASSFSGVREQYF. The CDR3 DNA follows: TGTGCCAGCAGCTTTTCAGGGGTTCGCGAGCAGTACTTC.

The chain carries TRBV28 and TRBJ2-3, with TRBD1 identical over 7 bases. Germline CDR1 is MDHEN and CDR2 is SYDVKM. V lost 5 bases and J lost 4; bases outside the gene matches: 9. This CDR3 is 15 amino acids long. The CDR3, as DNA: TGTGCCAGCAGTCCCCCCGACAGGGTTCCAGATACGCAGTATTTT. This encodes CASSPPDRVPDTQYF.

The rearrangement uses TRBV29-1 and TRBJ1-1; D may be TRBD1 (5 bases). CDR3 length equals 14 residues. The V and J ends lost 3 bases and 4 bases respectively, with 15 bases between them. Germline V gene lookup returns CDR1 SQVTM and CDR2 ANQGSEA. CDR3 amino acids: CSVDVAGQGTEAFF. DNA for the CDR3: TGCAGCGTTGACGTGGCGGGGCAGGGCACTGAAGCTTTCTTT.